This TCR beta chain was found in a study of blood T cells in healthy people across ages. Each sample had at least 6.5 million PBMCs isolated. On this clonotype itself: The antigen remains undetermined.

A second PCR of 7 to 11 cycles used a sample-barcoded 5' primer and a J-beta primer mix. Each CDR3 protein is one row after TCRdb ran MiXCR on the 5' RACE reads. The sample lists hundreds of thousands of distinct CDR3 sequences, approximately 53% occurring once. Broader study findings: No one knew whether donors had CMV, which possibly confounded expanded clonotype changes. PBMCs went unsorted, and a conclusive naive versus antigen-experienced comparison was therefore prevented.

The specimen was blood. This receptor was taken from a man aged 35 to 55 in good health.

The CDR3 region is CASNALHRLLAGDHEQYF. Written as DNA, the CDR3 is TGTGCCAGCAACGCGCTTCACAGGCTCCTAGCGGGAGATCACGAGCAGTACTTC. This chain uses TRBV6-1 with TRBJ2-7; 10 nucleotides align to TRBD2. Germline loops: CDR1 MNHNS, CDR2 SASEGT. V was clipped by 7 bases and J by 5 bases; unmatched bases: 20. The CDR3 extends over 18 amino acids.